Below, 30 T cell receptor beta chains from the same sample are listed, as sequenced in a study of post-analysis software for immune sequencing data. Overall study findings and caveats: When patients were compared with controls, 4 or 5 TRBV segments were more frequent, TRBV5-6, TRBV5-1 and TRBV20-1 among them.

These TCRs are of unknown antigen specificity. The TCR beta cDNA libraries carried unique molecular identifiers. MiXCR, applied by TCRdb to the PCR reads, yields one record per CDR3 protein. The sample has under 650,000 distinct CDR3 sequences, roughly 45% seen once. Material for sequencing was blood. The receptors were sampled from a girl aged 5-17 years with multiple sclerosis.

This clonotype came up once. The chain uses TRBV5-4 and TRBJ2-5; maybe TRBD2 (6 bases). This CDR3 is built from 14 residues. Germline V gives CDR1 SGHNT, CDR2 YYREEE (reference sequence). V lost 4 bases and J 5 bases, leaving 15 bases between the germline ends. CDR3 sequence (DNA): TGTGCCAGCAGCCCACGGGAGATTGGTGAGACCCAGTACTTC. It codes for CASSPREIGETQYF.

The chain's CDR3 is CSVDWGTGELFF. The CDR3 DNA is TGCAGCGTTGACTGGGGCACCGGGGAGCTGTTTTTT. The gene calls are TRBV29-1 and TRBJ2-2; D unclear. The V gene lost 3 bases and the J gene lost 4 bases, with 6 bases spanning the gap. The CDR3 sequence is 12 residues long. In germline, CDR1 is SQVTM, CDR2 ANQGSEA.

The chain employs TRBV5-1 and TRBJ2-7, with 10 bases that match TRBD2. CDR3 length equals 16 residues. V gave up 0 bases and J gave up 3 bases; unmatched junction bases: 6. Germline CDR1 and CDR2: SGHRS and YFSETQ. CDR3 in DNA: TGCGCCAGCAGCTTGGGGGGGCTAGCGGGGGACTACGAGCAGTACTTC. Its translation: CASSLGGLAGDYEQYF.

The genes are TRBV7-2 and TRBJ1-2; no firm D call. CDR1 is SGHTA and CDR2 is FQGNSA in the germline V gene. Trimming left V 3 bases short and J 7 bases short, with 15 bases between. CDR3 length: 14 residues. CDR3 DNA: TGTGCCAGCAGCTTTGGGCCCTCTCTGAGTGGCTACACCTTC. Its translation is CASSFGPSLSGYTF.

This chain connects TRBV7-3 to TRBJ2-5; 8 positions match TRBD2. The V and J ends lost 1 base and 5 bases, in that order; junction bases with no gene match: 6. The germline V gene has CDR1 SGHTA and CDR2 FQGTGA. The CDR3 loop spans 15 amino acids. As DNA, the CDR3 is TGTGCCAGCAGCTTAAGTGGCGGGGGGCGGGAGACCCAGTACTTC. It yields the protein CASSLSGGGRETQYF. The complete variable domain, with remaining parts taken from reference TRBV7-3 and TRBJ2-5, reads GAGVSQTPSNKVTEKGKYVELRCDPISGHTALYWYRQSLGQGPEFLIYFQGTGAADDSGLPNDRFFAVRPEGSVSTLKIQRTERGDSAVYLCASSLSGGGRETQYFGPGTRLLVL.

The rearrangement links TRBV6-5 to TRBJ2-3; D remains unclear. Germline V lookup: CDR1 MNHEY, CDR2 SVGAGI. Trimming took off 7 bases at V and 1 base at J, with 24 bases between the two ends. The CDR3 totals 18 residues. The CDR3 loop is CASIIRLSGLKGTDTQYF. In DNA form, the CDR3 reads TGTGCCAGCATTATAAGGTTATCGGGTCTGAAGGGCACAGATACGCAGTATTTT.

This clonotype has just a few counts. This sequence joins TRBV9 and TRBJ2-3; no definite D call. There are 13 residues in the CDR3. V was clipped by 3 bases and J by 2 bases, with 7 bases between them. Germline-derived CDR1 and CDR2 are SGDLS and YYNGEE. In DNA form, the CDR3 reads TGTGCCAGCAGCGGTCTTCCCACAGATACGCAGTATTTT. Amino acids: CASSGLPTDTQYF.

The rearrangement joins TRBV7-2 to TRBJ2-4, with D possibly TRBD1 on 6 matching bases. The J call could be wrong; TRBJ2-7 is a better fit for the DNA end. The germline V gene encodes CDR1 SGHTA and CDR2 FQGNSA. The CDR3 totals 14 residues. CDR3 sequence: CASSSPGHLYEQYF. The CDR3 nucleotides read TGTGCCAGCAGCTCCCCGGGACACCTCTACGAGCAGTACTTC.

The table lists this clonotype with a few counts. The rearrangement joins TRBV24-1 to TRBJ2-1; D assignment may be TRBD1 or TRBD2 (6 bases each). V was shortened by 7 bases and J by 10 bases, with 13 bases between the two germline ends. From germline, CDR1 is KGHDR and CDR2 SFDVKD. CDR3 length: 12 residues. CDR3 sequence reads: CATSPGATEQFF. The DNA for the CDR3 is TGTGCCACCAGCCCGGGGGCTACGGAGCAGTTCTTC.

This clonotype was counted between two and nine times. The chain joins TRBV20-1 to TRBJ2-7, with TRBD2 matching over 14 bases. The V gene end was trimmed by 6 bases and the J gene end by 4 bases; junction bases not matched to a gene: 2. The CDR3 is 13 amino acids. Germline values: CDR1 DFQATT, CDR2 SNEGSKA (reference sequence). For the CDR3, the DNA is TGCAGTGCGGGACTAGCGGGGGTTTACGAGCAGTACTTC. Its translation: CSAGLAGVYEQYF.

A word on this clonotype: With a much larger clone just one base away, this may be a read error. The V call is TRBV5-5, the J call TRBJ2-7, with D possibly matching TRBD2 (5 bases). V lost 2 bases and J lost 6, with 12 bases in between. Germline CDR1 and CDR2: SGHKS and YYEKEE (reference sequence). This CDR3 has 13 residues. The CDR3 spells CASSLVRVTEQYF. Here the CDR3 DNA reads TGTGCCAGCAGCTTAGTGAGGGTAACCGAGCAGTACTTC.

The chain carries TRBV3-1 and TRBJ1-2; a weak D match, TRBD1 (5 bases). With 4 bases removed from V and 2 bases from J, the gap between germline ends came to 14 bases. Germline CDR1 is LGHDT and CDR2 is YNNKEL (reference sequence). This CDR3 has 15 amino acids. The DNA for the CDR3 is TGTGCCAGCAGCCGAGGGACGGCCCTGAACTATGGCTACACCTTC. This gives the protein CASSRGTALNYGYTF.

This clonotype appeared once. The CDR3 loop is CSVPLVNTEAFF. CDR3 nucleotide sequence: TGCAGCGTTCCCCTCGTGAACACTGAAGCTTTCTTT. This sequence joins TRBV29-1 and TRBJ1-1; no definite D call. The V gene lost 5 bases and the J gene lost 0 bases, with 7 bases spanning the gap. Germline V gene lookup returns CDR1 SQVTM and CDR2 ANQGSEA. This CDR3 has 12 residues.

The chain employs TRBV29-1 and TRBJ1-2; 9 positions agree with TRBD1. Germline values: CDR1 SQVTM, CDR2 ANQGSEA. Trimming cost V 4 bases and J 2 bases; bases outside gene matches: 2. The CDR3 has 13 amino acids. CDR3 DNA sequence: TGCAGCGTTGGGACAGGGGAGAACTATGGCTACACCTTC. It yields the protein CSVGTGENYGYTF.

This clonotype appeared many times. The chain is built from TRBV29-1 and TRBJ1-2, with D tentatively TRBD1 (6 bases). Germline lookup yields CDR1 SQVTM and CDR2 ANQGSEA. The length of the CDR3 is 12 residues. The ends were cut back, 3 bases at V and 7 bases at J, with 12 bases in the middle. CDR3 loop: CSVEKTGTGYTF. The CDR3 DNA sequence: TGCAGCGTTGAGAAGACAGGAACTGGCTACACCTTC.

There are a few counts of this clonotype. The V call is TRBV12-3 or TRBV12-4, the J call TRBJ1-2; no definite D call. Trimming pared 1 base from V and 1 base from J, leaving 7 bases between. The CDR3 extends over 14 amino acids. CDR3 protein: CASSLGVVNYGYTF. The CDR3 DNA reads as TGTGCCAGCAGTTTAGGAGTGGTTAACTATGGCTACACCTTC.

This clonotype has just a few counts. The chain carries TRBV19 and TRBJ1-2; 7 bases are a match to TRBD1. J was trimmed by 6 bases and V by 0 bases; bases with no gene match: 7. This CDR3 comprises 15 residues. From germline, CDR1 is LNHDA and CDR2 SQIVND (reference sequence). The CDR3 DNA is TGTGCCAGTAGTATAGAAGGGGGCAGGGAGAATGGCTACACCTTC. It translates to CASSIEGGRENGYTF.

This clonotype has only one observation. The gene calls are TRBV7-2 and TRBJ2-1; the match to TRBD2 covers 12 bases. Germline V lookup: CDR1 SGHTA, CDR2 FQGNSA. The CDR3 runs to 15 residues. J was trimmed by 14 bases and V by 1 base; bases with no gene match: 9. The CDR3 nucleotides read TGTGCCAGCAGCTTAGATACTAGCGGGGGGCCGGCAAAGTTCTTC. Its translation: CASSLDTSGGPAKFF.

The chain couples TRBV12-3 or TRBV12-4 to TRBJ1-1; weak D call: TRBD1 (5 bases). CDR3 length: 15 residues. The ends were cut back, 3 bases at V and 1 base at J, with 12 bases in the middle. CDR3 residues: CASSFHPGENTEAFF. As DNA, the CDR3 is TGTGCCAGCAGTTTCCATCCGGGGGAGAACACTGAAGCTTTCTTT.

This clonotype was observed a handful of times. This chain links TRBV20-1 with TRBJ2-3, with 13 positions matching TRBD2. CDR1 and CDR2 (germline): DFQATT, SNEGSKA (reference sequence). The CDR3 totals 16 residues. The V segment lost 5 bases and the J segment 3 bases; nucleotides outside the gene matches: 8. CDR3 DNA: TGCAGTGCTCCTCGGACTAGCGGGAGTAGAACAGATACGCAGTATTTT. Its protein product is CSAPRTSGSRTDTQYF.

V is TRBV20-1 and J is TRBJ1-5, with D uncertain. The V and J ends lost 2 bases and 4 bases respectively, with 6 bases between them. Per germline, CDR1 DFQATT and CDR2 SNEGSKA (reference sequence). CDR3 length: 12 residues. The CDR3 sequence: CSARSPNQPQHF. The CDR3 DNA is TGCAGTGCTAGATCGCCTAATCAGCCCCAGCATTTT.

The chain joins TRBV5-1 to TRBJ1-4, with 9 nucleotides matching TRBD1. CDR3 length: 15 residues. J gave up 7 bases and V 0 bases, and 4 bases lay outside the gene matches. Germline V CDR1 and CDR2: SGHRS, YFSETQ. The CDR3 reads CASSLVGQGSEKLFF. CDR3 nucleotides: TGCGCCAGCAGCTTGGTAGGACAGGGGTCTGAAAAACTGTTTTTT.

This clonotype occurred a few times. J is TRBJ1-2 and V is TRBV10-3; no reliable D call. Per germline, CDR1 ENHRY and CDR2 SYGVKD. This CDR3 region has 14 residues. V was shortened by 2 bases and J by 0 bases, with 7 bases between the two germline ends. DNA of the CDR3: TGTGCCATCAGTGAGAAAACAGCTAACTATGGCTACACCTTC. It yields the protein CAISEKTANYGYTF.

There are a few counts of this clonotype. The chain couples TRBV7-9 to TRBJ2-4, with TRBD1 matching over 7 bases. The J call may not be correct, given that the DNA end is closer to TRBJ2-7. Germline CDR1 SEHNR, CDR2 FQNEAQ (reference sequence). The CDR3 is 16 amino acids. CDR3 in amino acids: CASREGLEAGGNEQYF. The CDR3 DNA follows: TGTGCCAGCAGGGAAGGCCTAGAGGCAGGGGGTAACGAGCAGTACTTC.

This clonotype appeared a few times. The rearrangement joins TRBV20-1 to TRBJ2-3; the D is unclear. V lost 5 bases to trimming and J lost 6 bases, with 18 bases between them. The CDR3 runs 14 residues. In germline, CDR1 is DFQATT, CDR2 SNEGSKA (reference sequence). The CDR3 loop is CSAVRSVQGDTQYF. The DNA for the CDR3 is TGCAGTGCTGTACGATCTGTACAAGGGGATACGCAGTATTTT.

The rearrangement uses TRBV6-6 and TRBJ1-2; D is unclear. Trimming removed 2 bases from V and 6 bases from J, with 13 bases in between. This CDR3 is built from 14 residues. Germline V lookup: CDR1 MNHNY, CDR2 SVGAGI (reference sequence). The CDR3 nucleotides are TGTGCCAGCAGTTACGCGGAGGCCCGCCATGGCTACACCTTC. It codes for CASSYAEARHGYTF.

This chain links TRBV7-2 with TRBJ2-7; D possibly corresponds to TRBD1 (6 bases). Matching the DNA end better, TRBJ2-5 makes the J call doubtful. The germline gives CDR1 SGHTA, CDR2 FQGNSA. CDR3 length equals 14 residues. Here the CDR3 DNA reads TGTGCCAGCAGCTTACAGGGGCTCCTAGAGACCCAGTACTTC. It codes for CASSLQGLLETQYF.

The chain joins TRBV5-1 to TRBJ2-1, with 8 bases identical to TRBD1. The CDR3 is 19 residues long. The V and J ends lost 0 bases and 0 bases, in that order; junction bases with no gene match: 11. The V gene's germline CDR1 is SGHRS and CDR2 YFSETQ. CDR3 coding DNA: TGCGCCAGCAGCTTGGCATGGACAGGGACTCTGAGCTCCTACAATGAGCAGTTCTTC. Its translation is CASSLAWTGTLSSYNEQFF.

There are a few counts of this clonotype. The gene calls are TRBV10-3 and TRBJ1-2; D may be TRBD1 (6 bases). CDR1 ENHRY and CDR2 SYGVKD come from the germline V gene. This CDR3 is built from 14 residues. V dropped 5 bases and J dropped 7 bases, with 17 bases sitting between them. CDR3 coding DNA: TGTGCCATCAGTTTCTCAGGGGAGGAGAGTGGCTACACCTTC. This codes for CAISFSGEESGYTF.

This chain uses TRBV29-1 with TRBJ2-1; TRBD1 agrees at 9 bases. V dropped 7 bases and J dropped 8; count of bases not matched to a gene: 15. The germline CDR1 and CDR2 sequences are SQVTM and ANQGSEA. The CDR3 contains 15 residues. CDR3 nucleotide sequence: TGCAGCGCCCCCCAGACAGGGGGTTTTTCCCATGAGCAGTTCTTC. Protein: CSAPQTGGFSHEQFF.